This T cell receptor beta chain originates from a study of blood T cell repertoires in COVID-19. Study information: Acute and convalescent COVID-19 samples came from the United States, Italy and Spain. T cells, B-cell-depleted T cells, or PBMCs provided the cDNA or gDNA that served as material.

In the study's own analysis: Using reference gene primer amplification, nucleated cell counts were estimated. Method: immunoSEQ multiplex PCR; TCRdb's copy keeps in-frame clones and lacks some. V, J and clone size derive from that table, while D and trimming were established from the DNA sequence. The profile shows 200,000 or so clones, around 90% of them singletons. Before they entered the study, exposed participants had met a COVID-19 case within 2 weeks. V was pared by 4 bases and J by 7 bases, with 8 bases of the junction left unmatched. The CDR3 sequence is 15 residues long. Germline CDR1 SNHLY, CDR2 FYNNEI.

What was sequenced was PBMCs or T cells enriched from blood (not recorded which). This sequence was found in a young woman who had been exposed to COVID-19. The chain couples TRBV2 to TRBJ2-1, with 9 bases identical to TRBD1. CDR3 bases: TGTGCCAGCAGTGCCGCGGGACAGGGATCGAATGAGCAGTTCTTC. This codes for CASSAAGQGSNEQFF. The full variable domain, completed using reference TRBV2 and TRBJ2-1, is EPEVTQTPSHQVTQMGQEVILRCVPISNHLYFYWYRQILGQKVEFLVSFYNNEISEKSEIFDDQFSVERPDGSNFTLKIRSTKLEDSAMYFCASSAAGQGSNEQFFGPGTRLTVL.